This is a list of T cell receptor beta chains from one sample in a study of blood T cells in healthy people across ages. One entry per CDR3 protein results from TCRdb running MiXCR on the 5' RACE reads. The sample records around 800,000 distinct CDR3 sequences, about 48% being singletons. Sequenced sample: blood. The receptors stem from a man older than 75 in good health. Both conserved end residues are part of each CDR3. Fields, in order: D gene, J gene, clone size, V gene, CDR3 DNA, CDR3 protein. The D gene is left open where the match is weak. Rows may omit the clone size; those that give it use once, few, many or a size class.

>-|TRBJ2-7|-|TRBV20-1
TGCAGTGCTAGAAACAGGGAGGATGCCGAGCAGTACTTC
CSARNREDAEQYF
>TRBD2|TRBJ2-2|-|TRBV7-1
TGTGCCAGCAGCTCGGCAGCGGGAGCTTTCACCGGGGAGCTGTTTTTT
CASSSAAGAFTGELFF
>-|TRBJ2-7|-|TRBV7-9
TGTGCCAGCAGCTTAGGACAGGTCGACGAGCAGTACTTC
CASSLGQVDEQYF
>TRBD1|TRBJ2-6|-|TRBV29-1
TGCAGCGTTGAAGATAGACCGGACAGGGACCGGACTGGGGCCAACGTCCTGACTTTC
CSVEDRPDRDRTGANVLTF
>-|TRBJ2-7|-|TRBV3-1
TGTGCCAGCAGCCCGGAGTCTTTTGGCTCCTACGAGCAGTACTTC
CASSPESFGSYEQYF
>TRBD1|TRBJ2-5|-|TRBV10-3
TGTGCCATCAGTGAGTCCCCGGGACAGGGGGCGCTCGTAACCGAGACCCAGTACTTC
CAISESPGQGALVTETQYF
>TRBD2|TRBJ2-3|few|TRBV20-1
TGCAGTGCTACTGGGCGGGAGGACGGGCACAGATACGCGTATTTT
CSATGREDGHRYAYF
>TRBD1|TRBJ2-4|-|TRBV11-2
TGTGCCAGCAGCCACGGACAGGACGAGCTTCAGTACTTC
CASSHGQDELQYF
>TRBD2|TRBJ2-7|-|TRBV29-1
TGCAGCGTTGAGTCGGCGGGAGGGACCTACGAGCAGTACTTC
CSVESAGGTYEQYF
>-|TRBJ2-3|-|TRBV20-1
TGCAGTGCTAGGCCGGGACTCAATACGCAGTATTTT
CSARPGLNTQYF
>TRBD1|TRBJ2-7|-|TRBV4-1
TGCGCCAGCAGCCGAGCCCGAACAGGGGTTCCATTCGAGCAGTACTTC
CASSRARTGVPFEQYF
>TRBD1|TRBJ2-1|few|TRBV27
TGTGCCAGCAGTAGGACAGGGTTCGATGAGCAGTTCTTC
CASSRTGFDEQFF
>-|TRBJ1-2|few|TRBV27
TGTGCCAGCCGGGGAAACTATGGCTACACCTTC
CASRGNYGYTF
>-|TRBJ2-1|many|TRBV29-1
TGCAGCGCCGGGACGGCTGAGCAGTTCTTC
CSAGTAEQFF
>TRBD2|TRBJ2-1|few|TRBV10-3
TGTGCCATCGGGAGTAGCGGGGAGGGGTTCAATGAGCAGTTCTTC
CAIGSSGEGFNEQFF
>-|TRBJ1-1|-|TRBV10-2
TGCGCCACCGATAACGGGGTGGGGGCCCTGGACACTGAAGCTTTCTTT
CATDNGVGALDTEAFF
>TRBD1|TRBJ2-6|once|TRBV3-1
TGTGCCAGCAGCCAAGCGCACAGGGGGCCGGGGGCCAACGTCCTGACTTTC
CASSQAHRGPGANVLTF
>TRBD1|TRBJ1-2|few|TRBV27
TGTGCCAGTAGTTTAGAGGCAGGGGGCGATGGCTACACCTTC
CASSLEAGGDGYTF
>-|TRBJ1-2|-|TRBV20-1
TGCAGTGCTAGCAGACAGGTATTGAGTGGCTACACCTTC
CSASRQVLSGYTF
>-|TRBJ2-7|-|TRBV5-5
TGTGCCAGCAGCTTGGCGGCGGGGGCACGGTACGAGCAGTACTTC
CASSLAAGARYEQYF
>-|TRBJ2-3|many|TRBV5-1
TGCGCCAGCAGCTTGGTAGGCAGCACAGATACGCAGTATTTT
CASSLVGSTDTQYF
>-|TRBJ1-5|-|TRBV20-1
TGCAGTGCTAGGACTAGTGGGTCTAGCAATCAGCCCCAGCATTTT
CSARTSGSSNQPQHF
>-|TRBJ2-3|few|TRBV27
TGTGCCAGTACCGACCGACAGGGAGGGGATACGCAGTATTTT
CASTDRQGGDTQYF
>TRBD1|TRBJ2-5|-|TRBV5-1
TGCGCCAGCAGCTCCGGACAGGCACCCCTGGAGACCCAGTACTTC
CASSSGQAPLETQYF
>TRBD1|TRBJ2-5|-|TRBV28
TGTGCCAGCAGTTTATTTCAGGGGGCGGGTGAGACCCAGTACTTC
CASSLFQGAGETQYF
>TRBD2|TRBJ2-5|few|TRBV6-6
TGTGCCAGCAGTTACTGGGGGGGGGAAGAGACCCAGTACTTC
CASSYWGGEETQYF
>TRBD1|TRBJ1-2|-|TRBV7-9
TGTGCCAGCAGCGTCGGGCAGGGGGCCTATGGCTACACCTTC
CASSVGQGAYGYTF
>TRBD1|TRBJ2-5|few|TRBV20-1
TGCAGTGCAAACGGACAGGGGGCTGAAGAGACCCAGTACTTC
CSANGQGAEETQYF
>-|TRBJ1-2|many|TRBV29-1
TGCAGCGCCCCACCTCCAGGGACCTATGGCTACACCTTC
CSAPPPGTYGYTF
>TRBD2|TRBJ2-3|-|TRBV24-1
TGTGCCACCAGTGGCCGTACTAGCGGGGGCACAGATACGCAGTATTTT
CATSGRTSGGTDTQYF
>TRBD2|TRBJ2-4|-|TRBV14
TGTGCCAGCAGCCGGGGGACTAGCGGACCTCTCGCCAAAAACATTCAGTACTTC
CASSRGTSGPLAKNIQYF
>TRBD1|TRBJ1-6|-|TRBV6-5
TGTGCCAGCAGTTTCCAGGGGGCGAGGGTCTCAGCCTCCTATAATTCACCCCTCCACTTT
CASSFQGARVSASYNSPLHF
>-|TRBJ2-7|-|TRBV29-1
TGCAGCGTTGAAGTTCCGAACTACGAGCAGTACTTC
CSVEVPNYEQYF
>TRBD2|TRBJ2-3|-|TRBV12-3/TRBV12-4
TGTGCCAGCAGTCCCATCTCAGCGGGAGTGGGCAGATACGCGTATTTT
CASSPISAGVGRYAYF
>TRBD2|TRBJ2-5|-|TRBV10-3
TGTGCCATCAGAACCGGGACTAGCGGGAGTCGGGGAGAGACCCAGTACTTC
CAIRTGTSGSRGETQYF
>TRBD1|TRBJ2-1|-|TRBV7-2
TGTGCCAGCAGCCTTCTGAGGGGACAGGGGGTCGAGCAGTTCTTC
CASSLLRGQGVEQFF